These 13 T cell receptor beta chains came from one sample sequenced in a study of blood T cell repertoires in COVID-19 (dated by TCRdb to about 2020). Library preparation was by the immunoSEQ multiplex PCR assay. TCRdb holds this immuneACCESS table with in-frame rearrangements only. Some clones are missing; in checked studies, unresolved V genes explain under half, and the rest has no known cause. The sample table shows about 150,000 clones, and 86% are seen once. Jointly, the top ten make up around 4.5% of the sample. Sequenced: PBMCs or T cells enriched from blood (not recorded which). Receptor source: a man aged 45-65 years who had recovered from COVID-19.

The gene calls are TRBV7-2 and TRBJ2-2; 8 bases are shared with TRBD2. The CDR3 has 16 residues. The germline gives CDR1 SGHTA, CDR2 FQGNSA. V shed 6 bases and J 3 bases; nucleotides not matched to a gene: 9. The CDR3 DNA reads as TGTGCCAGCAGGGCGGTAGCGGGGATGTACACCGGGGAGCTGTTTTTT. Amino acids: CASRAVAGMYTGELFF. Variable domain in full (rest from reference TRBV7-2 and TRBJ2-2): GAGVSQSPSNKVTEKGKDVELRCDPISGHTALYWYRQSLGQGLEFLIYFQGNSAPDKSGLPSDRFSAERTGGSVSTLTIQRTQQEDSAVYLCASRAVAGMYTGELFFGEGSRLTVL.

The chain joins TRBV7-2 to TRBJ2-3, with D uncertain. The CDR3 spans 12 residues. Germline V lookup: CDR1 SGHTA, CDR2 FQGNSA. Trimming removed 7 bases at V and 6 bases at J, with 11 bases between. CDR3 protein: CASTPPSDTQYF. CDR3 sequence (DNA): TGTGCCAGCACCCCTCCCAGTGATACGCAGTATTTT.

J is TRBJ2-1 and V is TRBV27; TRBD1 is a possible D gene (5 bases). V dropped 3 bases and J dropped 3 bases, with 15 bases sitting between them. This CDR3 contains 16 residues. The germline gives CDR1 MNHEY, CDR2 SMNVEV (reference sequence). The CDR3 sequence: CASSFSGYQNYNEQFF. Written as DNA, the CDR3 is TGTGCCAGCAGTTTTTCAGGGTACCAAAACTACAATGAGCAGTTCTTC.

Regarding this clone: This may come from a read error, since a much larger clone is one base off. Other DNA sequences in this sample translate to the same CDR3. The chain links TRBV6-2 or TRBV6-3 to TRBJ2-4; D remains unclear. The length of the CDR3 is 17 residues. CDR1 and CDR2 (germline): MNHEY, SVGEGT. The CDR3 region has the DNA TGTGCCAGTAGTTACCCCGATTTGCGGCTAGCCAAAAACATTCAGTACTTC. The encoded protein is CASSYPDLRLAKNIQYF.

The chain employs TRBV6-5 and TRBJ2-7, with D tentatively TRBD1 (5 bases). Trimming shortened V by 4 bases and J by 6 bases, and 16 bases separated the two germline ends. This CDR3 comprises 14 residues. Germline CDR1 MNHEY, CDR2 SVGAGI. CDR3 bases: TGTGCCAGCAGTTTTTCCCGCTCAGGGTTCGAGCAGTACGTC. Its protein is CASSFSRSGFEQYV.

The V gene is TRBV4-1, the J gene TRBJ2-1; D is undetermined. The V end lost 0 bases, the J end lost 12 bases, and 18 bases lay between the germline ends. This CDR3 is built from 15 residues. CDR1 is MGHRA and CDR2 is YSYEKL in the germline V gene. The CDR3 reads CASSQEPVTPFSQFF. The DNA for the CDR3 is TGCGCCAGCAGCCAAGAGCCAGTAACCCCGTTTTCGCAGTTCTTC.

The chain combines TRBV7-9 with TRBJ2-3; 16 positions match TRBD2. Trimming at V came to 5 bases and at J to 3 bases, leaving 5 bases not matched to a gene. Germline CDR1 and CDR2: SEHNR and FQNEAQ (reference sequence). The CDR3 contains 17 residues. The CDR3 nucleotides are TGTGCCAGCAGCCCGGGACTAGCGGGAGGGTGGACAGATACGCAGTATTTT. This encodes CASSPGLAGGWTDTQYF. Variable domain in full (rest from reference TRBV7-9 and TRBJ2-3): DTGVSQNPRHKITKRGQNVTFRCDPISEHNRLYWYRQTLGQGPEFLTYFQNEAQLEKSRLLSDRFSAERPKGSFSTLEIQRTEQGDSAMYLCASSPGLAGGWTDTQYFGPGTRLTVL.

The chain joins TRBV5-6 to TRBJ1-5, with no clear D. The CDR3 is made up of 15 amino acids. Germline assignment: CDR1 SGHDT and CDR2 YYEEEE. Trimming removed 0 bases at V and 0 bases at J, with 7 bases between. The CDR3 DNA reads as TGTGCCAGCAGCTTGGGGCAGTATAGCAATCAGCCCCAGCATTTT. This codes for CASSLGQYSNQPQHF.

This clone was found once. The J gene is TRBJ1-2, the V gene TRBV9, with no clear D. Trimming cost V 0 bases and J 4 bases, with 4 bases left between them. The CDR3 totals 12 residues. CDR1 is SGDLS and CDR2 is YYNGEE in the germline V gene. The CDR3 DNA follows: TGTGCCAGCAGCGTAGTTAGCTATGGCTACACCTTC. Translated: CASSVVSYGYTF.

The V and J genes are TRBV11-2 and TRBJ1-6; 8 positions match TRBD1. The CDR3 loop spans 15 amino acids. Germline lookup yields CDR1 SGHAT and CDR2 FQNNGV. J lost 7 bases, V lost 3 bases, and 5 bases had no gene match. The CDR3 is CASSFSRDRNSPLHF. The CDR3 bases are TGTGCCAGCAGCTTTAGCCGGGACAGGAATTCACCCCTCCACTTT.

This chain joins TRBV18 and TRBJ2-1; 8 positions agree with TRBD1. The CDR3 has 16 amino acids. Germline CDR1 KGHSH, CDR2 LQKENI. The V segment lost 0 bases and the J segment 7 bases; nucleotides outside the gene matches: 8. The CDR3 is CASSPPGTGTINEQFF. DNA for the CDR3: TGTGCCAGCTCACCACCGGGGACAGGTACAATTAATGAGCAGTTCTTC.

The chain has TRBV30 and TRBJ1-1; 7 nucleotides match TRBD1. Germline assignment: CDR1 GTSNPN and CDR2 SVGIG (reference sequence). This CDR3 is built from 13 residues. After removal of 2 bases from V and 5 bases from J, the junction contained 5 bases not matched to a gene. The CDR3 loop reads CAWSSQGNTEAFF. The CDR3, as DNA: TGTGCCTGGAGTTCACAGGGGAATACTGAAGCTTTCTTT.

The gene calls are TRBV4-3 and TRBJ1-5; 10 bases fit TRBD1. The germline V gene encodes CDR1 LGHNA and CDR2 YSLEER. CDR3 length: 15 amino acids. Trimming removed 5 bases from V and 6 bases from J; junction bases left unmatched: 7. The CDR3 coding sequence is TGCGCCAGCAGCTCCGGGACAGGGGTGAGTCAGCCCCAGCATTTT. Amino acid sequence: CASSSGTGVSQPQHF.